This T cell receptor (beta chain) derives from a study of blood T cells in healthy people across ages. Study-wide results and caveats: Diversity was higher, and naive CD4+ cells more numerous, in long-lived donors than in aged donors.

Total RNA extraction produced at least 6 micrograms (per sample) for the study. CDR1 and CDR2 (germline): MGHRA, YSYEKL. The CDR3 is made up of 13 amino acids. The V end was cut by 0 bases, the J end by 12 bases, with 12 bases between. This clonotype occurred once. The antigen is undetermined. Next came a second PCR, run for about 6 to 12 cycles, which used a sample-barcoded 5' primer along with a J-beta primer mix. Each cDNA molecule received a tag from a template-switch adaptor that had 12 random nucleotides. TCRdb processed the 5' RACE reads anew with MiXCR; each CDR3 protein has one entry. In the table there are about 1,500,000 distinct CDR3 sequences, roughly 30% of which are singletons.

The receptor was isolated from a woman aged 25 to 39 in good health. Sequenced: blood. The chain recombines TRBV4-1 with TRBJ2-1; D is unresolved. This CDR3 is CASSQDGGIGQFF. CDR3 in DNA: TGCGCCAGCAGCCAAGATGGTGGGATTGGGCAGTTCTTC.